Given below is one T cell receptor beta chain in context. CD45RO negativity and positive selection for CCR7 defined naive CD8 cells, a population that excluded terminally differentiated effector memory CD45RA+ cells. The V and J ends lost 5 bases and 6 bases respectively, with 17 bases between them. Looked up from germline, CDR1 is MDHEN and CDR2 is SYDVKM. The CDR3 is 15 amino acids. The data are from a study of shared clonotypes between healthy human individuals. The method was immunoSEQ multiplex PCR; TCRdb's version includes in-frame clones alone and lacks a portion of them. The sample carries about 600,000 clones, less than 97% recorded once.

This clonotype was sampled from a woman in her thirties in good health. Material for sequencing was naive CD8+ T cells sorted from blood. The chain recombines TRBV28 with TRBJ1-5, with D tentatively TRBD1 (5 bases). In DNA, the CDR3 is TGTGCCAGCAGTACACGACAGTTTTCTCCTCAGCCCCAGCATTTT. Translated, it gives CASSTRQFSPQPQHF.